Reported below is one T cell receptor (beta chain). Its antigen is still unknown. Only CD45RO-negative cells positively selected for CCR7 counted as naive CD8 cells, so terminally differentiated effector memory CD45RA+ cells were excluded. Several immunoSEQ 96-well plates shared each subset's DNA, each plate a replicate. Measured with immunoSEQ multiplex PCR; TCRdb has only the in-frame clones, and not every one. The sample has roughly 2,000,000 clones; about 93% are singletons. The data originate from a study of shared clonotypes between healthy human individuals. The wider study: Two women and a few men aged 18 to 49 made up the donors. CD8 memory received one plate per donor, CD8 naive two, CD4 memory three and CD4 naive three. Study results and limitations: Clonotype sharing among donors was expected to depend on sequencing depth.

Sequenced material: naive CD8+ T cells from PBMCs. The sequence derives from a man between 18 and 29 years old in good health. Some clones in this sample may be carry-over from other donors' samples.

The CDR3 nucleotides read TGTGCCAGCAGTTACTATGGGGCCGCCGAGCAGTACTTC. Translated: CASSYYGAAEQYF. The chain recombines TRBV6-5 with TRBJ2-7; a possible D gene is TRBD1 (5 bases). The germline gives CDR1 MNHEY, CDR2 SVGAGI. V was clipped by 1 base and J by 6 bases, with 10 bases between them. CDR3 size: 13 residues.